This T cell receptor beta chain was captured in a study of cytomegalovirus exposure and HLA in healthy donors. Study context: Earlier, 100 million to 130 million unique TCR beta sequences were recovered from about 179 million T cells by an analysis. HLA-typed donors were the source of approximately 88 million unique TCRs, which an early data release held.

The PCR ran on 60 Vbeta and 13 Jbeta primers. The assay was immunoSEQ multiplex PCR, and TCRdb's table has in-frame clones only and misses some. The data contain some 190,000 clones, around 87% of them seen just once; the ten biggest clones take up 1% to 1.5%. Findings and limits, study-wide: With further analysis later on, most CMV-associated TCR beta chains appeared HLA-restricted.

Germline lookup yields CDR1 SGHRS and CDR2 YFSETQ. The CDR3 is 15 residues long. V was trimmed by 0 bases and J by 5 bases, leaving 12 bases between them. Concerning this clone itself: Its cognate antigen is unknown.

The sequence was collected from a man aged 30 to 39 in good health and CMV-seronegative. The chain uses TRBV5-1 and TRBJ1-5; D is undetermined. The sample consisted of PBMCs. The CDR3 DNA is TGCGCCAGCAGCTTGGAAGATGGCAGGTATCAGCCCCAGCATTTT. Translation: CASSLEDGRYQPQHF. The full variable domain, with the rest looked up from reference TRBV5-1 and TRBJ1-5, is KAGVTQTPRYLIKTRGQQVTLSCSPISGHRSVSWYQQTPGQGLQFLFEYFSETQRNKGNFPGRFSGRQFSNSRSEMNVSTLELGDSALYLCASSLEDGRYQPQHFGDGTRLSIL.